Shown below are 2 T cell receptor beta chains from a single sample sequenced in a study of naive and memory T cell subsets. An equimolar mix of two oligonucleotides served as the beta constant-region primer for TRBC1 and TRBC2. Via MiXCR, TCRdb re-called the UMI-ligation and nested PCR reads, giving one row per CDR3 protein. Of 120,000 to 150,000 distinct CDR3 sequences listed, 17% are singletons. Sequences were obtained from naive CD4+ T cells from blood. The source is a human donor in good health.

This sequence joins TRBV11-3 and TRBJ2-5; 9 positions match TRBD2. This CDR3 comprises 17 residues. In germline, CDR1 is SGHNT, CDR2 YENEEA. V shed 5 bases, J shed 5 bases, and the junction held 15 bases outside the gene matches. CDR3 nucleotide sequence: TGTGCCAGCAGCACTGGGATTCTAGCGGGACCCTTGGAGACCCAGTACTTC. It codes for CASSTGILAGPLETQYF.

This clonotype has more than one count but fewer than ten. The chain uses TRBV12-3 or TRBV12-4 and TRBJ2-3; 7 bases align to TRBD1. CDR3 length equals 14 residues. J was trimmed by 6 bases and V by 4 bases; bases with no gene match: 7. DNA of the CDR3: TGTGCCAGCAGTTCGGACAGGCAATCCGATACGCAGTATTTT. Amino acid sequence: CASSSDRQSDTQYF.